These T cell receptor beta chains were read from a single sample in a study of shared T cell receptors in the human thymus. Sequencing used immunoSEQ multiplex PCR; TCRdb keeps in-frame clones, though not all of them. The sample consists of 540,000 or so clones, 75% to 80% of them appearing once. This same sample was also taken into another study, of human thymus T cells.

The sequenced material came from thymocytes. The receptors shown here come from a boy under two years old with a congenital heart defect. CDR3s include the opening cysteine and the closing phenylalanine or tryptophan. Fields, in order: CDR3 DNA, CDR3 protein, J gene, clone size, D gene, V gene. The D gene is left open where the match is weak. A row's size may be missing; if present it is once, few, many or a size class.

CDR3nt: TGTGCCAGCATCCGGGGTCGCTCCTACGAGCAGTACTTC
CDR3aa: CASIRGRSYEQYF
j_gene: TRBJ2-7
abundance: NA
d_gene: NA
v_gene: TRBV11-2

CDR3nt: TGCGCCAGCAGCCAGGGACTAGCGGGAGGGCCTTCCTACGAGCAGTACTTC
CDR3aa: CASSQGLAGGPSYEQYF
j_gene: TRBJ2-7
abundance: NA
d_gene: TRBD2
v_gene: TRBV4-3

CDR3nt: TGCGCCAGCAGCCTTAGCGGGAGAAGCTACAATGAGCAGTTCTTC
CDR3aa: CASSLSGRSYNEQFF
j_gene: TRBJ2-1
abundance: few
d_gene: TRBD2
v_gene: TRBV4-3

CDR3nt: TGTGCCAGCTCATCCGCCAGGACCTACGAGCAGTACTTC
CDR3aa: CASSSARTYEQYF
j_gene: TRBJ2-7
abundance: NA
d_gene: NA
v_gene: TRBV18

CDR3nt: TGTGCCAGCAGCATGGACAGGCAGAACACTGAAGCTTTCTTT
CDR3aa: CASSMDRQNTEAFF
j_gene: TRBJ1-1
abundance: few
d_gene: TRBD1
v_gene: TRBV11-2

CDR3nt: TGTGCCAGCAGCTTTACCGGGACAGGGGGCCTAGCGCCAAACAATGAGCAGTTCTTC
CDR3aa: CASSFTGTGGLAPNNEQFF
j_gene: TRBJ2-1
abundance: few
d_gene: TRBD1
v_gene: TRBV5-6

CDR3nt: TGTGCCAGTAGCACCGGGACAGGGGGAGATGGTCAGCCCCAGCATTTT
CDR3aa: CASSTGTGGDGQPQHF
j_gene: TRBJ1-5
abundance: NA
d_gene: TRBD1
v_gene: TRBV19

CDR3nt: TGTGCCAGCAGCGTAGGGGGACTAGCAGGCGAGCAGTACTTC
CDR3aa: CASSVGGLAGEQYF
j_gene: TRBJ2-7
abundance: NA
d_gene: TRBD2
v_gene: TRBV9

CDR3nt: TGTGCCAGCAGGGGGCTTGAGGACGCCCCCTACGAGCAGTACTTC
CDR3aa: CASRGLEDAPYEQYF
j_gene: TRBJ2-7
abundance: NA
d_gene: NA
v_gene: TRBV28

CDR3nt: TGTGCCAGCAGGCGGAGTTTCTCCTACAATGAGCAGTTCTTC
CDR3aa: CASRRSFSYNEQFF
j_gene: TRBJ2-1
abundance: NA
d_gene: NA
v_gene: TRBV5-4

CDR3nt: TGCGCCAGCAGCCAAGATCCTAGCGGGACCTCCTACAATGAGCAGTTCTTC
CDR3aa: CASSQDPSGTSYNEQFF
j_gene: TRBJ2-1
abundance: once
d_gene: TRBD2
v_gene: TRBV4-1

CDR3nt: TGTGCCAGCAGCTTGCTGTCAGACAGCCCAACTAATGAAAAACTGTTTTTT
CDR3aa: CASSLLSDSPTNEKLFF
j_gene: TRBJ1-4
abundance: NA
d_gene: NA
v_gene: TRBV5-6

CDR3nt: TGTGCCAGCAGTGACGGCCAGCGGGATGTCTCCTACGAGCAGTACTTC
CDR3aa: CASSDGQRDVSYEQYF
j_gene: TRBJ2-7
abundance: NA
d_gene: TRBD2
v_gene: TRBV6-1

CDR3nt: TGTGCCAGCTCCCCCAGGGGATGGACCGGGGAGCTGTTTTTT
CDR3aa: CASSPRGWTGELFF
j_gene: TRBJ2-2
abundance: NA
d_gene: NA
v_gene: TRBV11-2

CDR3nt: TGTGCCAGCAGCCAAGGATTAACTAGCGGGACGGCCCCCGAGCAGTACTTC
CDR3aa: CASSQGLTSGTAPEQYF
j_gene: TRBJ2-7
abundance: few
d_gene: TRBD2
v_gene: TRBV14

CDR3nt: TGCAGCGTTGAAGACTCCCCTAACTATGGCTACACCTTC
CDR3aa: CSVEDSPNYGYTF
j_gene: TRBJ1-2
abundance: NA
d_gene: NA
v_gene: TRBV29-1

CDR3nt: TGTGCCAGCAGTTTAAGGACAGGGGAAGACTTGAGAAACACCATATATTTT
CDR3aa: CASSLRTGEDLRNTIYF
j_gene: TRBJ1-3
abundance: NA
d_gene: TRBD1
v_gene: TRBV28

CDR3nt: TGTGCCAGCACGGAATGGATGGCGTCGGGCTATGGCTACACCTTC
CDR3aa: CASTEWMASGYGYTF
j_gene: TRBJ1-2
abundance: NA
d_gene: NA
v_gene: TRBV6-5

CDR3nt: TGTGCCAGCAGCCAGACTGAGCGGGCTAGCACAGATACGCAGTATTTT
CDR3aa: CASSQTERASTDTQYF
j_gene: TRBJ2-3
abundance: NA
d_gene: NA
v_gene: TRBV11-2

CDR3nt: TGTGCCAGCAGCGGACAGGGCCCCACCTACGAGCAGTACTTC
CDR3aa: CASSGQGPTYEQYF
j_gene: TRBJ2-7
abundance: once
d_gene: TRBD1
v_gene: TRBV6-1

CDR3nt: TGTGCCAGCAGCGTGACAGGACAGGGGAAGGTGCAGCCCCAGCATTTT
CDR3aa: CASSVTGQGKVQPQHF
j_gene: TRBJ1-5
abundance: NA
d_gene: TRBD1
v_gene: TRBV7-9

CDR3nt: TGCGCCAGCAGCCAAGATGGCCTGGACGAGGAGGGAGCCTACGAGCAGTACTTC
CDR3aa: CASSQDGLDEEGAYEQYF
j_gene: TRBJ2-7
abundance: NA
d_gene: NA
v_gene: TRBV4-1

CDR3nt: TGTGCCATCAGGTCCCATAGCTTAAGGGGGCCCCATGAGCAGTTCTTC
CDR3aa: CAIRSHSLRGPHEQFF
j_gene: TRBJ2-1
abundance: NA
d_gene: TRBD1
v_gene: TRBV10-3

CDR3nt: TGTGCCTGGAGTGTGGCCGGGTCCAGCAATCAGCCCCAGCATTTT
CDR3aa: CAWSVAGSSNQPQHF
j_gene: TRBJ1-5
abundance: NA
d_gene: NA
v_gene: TRBV30

CDR3nt: TGTGCCAGCAGTGTCCCGCCGACAGGGGGGATAGCGGGAGGGTACGAGCAGTACTTC
CDR3aa: CASSVPPTGGIAGGYEQYF
j_gene: TRBJ2-7
abundance: few
d_gene: TRBD2
v_gene: TRBV28

CDR3nt: TGTGCCAGTACCTACCTGAGGGGGACAGCAGGCTACACCTTC
CDR3aa: CASTYLRGTAGYTF
j_gene: TRBJ1-2
abundance: NA
d_gene: TRBD1
v_gene: TRBV19

CDR3nt: TGTGCCGCAAGCCCATTACAGGGGGCTGACTATGGCTACACCTTC
CDR3aa: CAASPLQGADYGYTF
j_gene: TRBJ1-2
abundance: few
d_gene: TRBD1
v_gene: TRBV5-4

CDR3nt: TGCGCCAGCAGCCAAGAATATCTCTTACGGGAGACAGGGAGCAATCAGCCCCAGCATTTT
CDR3aa: CASSQEYLLRETGSNQPQHF
j_gene: TRBJ1-5
abundance: NA
d_gene: TRBD1
v_gene: TRBV4-1

CDR3nt: TGTGCCAGCAGTGACCCGTACGGGAATGAGCAGTTCTTC
CDR3aa: CASSDPYGNEQFF
j_gene: TRBJ2-1
abundance: NA
d_gene: NA
v_gene: TRBV6-4

CDR3nt: TGTGCCAGCAGTTACTCGGTTGCCAGCGGCTACGAGCAGTACTTC
CDR3aa: CASSYSVASGYEQYF
j_gene: TRBJ2-7
abundance: NA
d_gene: NA
v_gene: TRBV6-5

CDR3nt: TGTGCCAGCAGTGAGGTGAACAGCCCCACAGATACGCAGTATTTT
CDR3aa: CASSEVNSPTDTQYF
j_gene: TRBJ2-3
abundance: NA
d_gene: NA
v_gene: TRBV25-1

CDR3nt: TGCGCCAGCAGCCAAGGGGCCCTATACGTGCCAATGTCGGGGGCCTACAATGAGCAGTTCTTC
CDR3aa: CASSQGALYVPMSGAYNEQFF
j_gene: TRBJ2-1
abundance: NA
d_gene: NA
v_gene: TRBV4-3

CDR3nt: TGTGCCAGCAGTCTCCGACAGGGGAGGTACGAGCAGTACTTC
CDR3aa: CASSLRQGRYEQYF
j_gene: TRBJ2-7
abundance: few
d_gene: TRBD1
v_gene: TRBV27

CDR3nt: TGTGCCAGCAGTGGAGGACAGGGGGAGACCCAGTACTTC
CDR3aa: CASSGGQGETQYF
j_gene: TRBJ2-5
abundance: NA
d_gene: TRBD1
v_gene: TRBV25-1

CDR3nt: TGTGCTAGTGGTTTGATAAACCGGGACAACCACAGTGGGGCCTGGCATTTT
CDR3aa: CASGLINRDNHSGAWHF
j_gene: TRBJ1-5
abundance: NA
d_gene: NA
v_gene: TRBV12-5

CDR3nt: TGTGCCACCAGCAACTCGCTAGCGGGACGCACAGATACGCAGTATTTT
CDR3aa: CATSNSLAGRTDTQYF
j_gene: TRBJ2-3
abundance: NA
d_gene: TRBD2
v_gene: TRBV15

CDR3nt: TGCGCCAGCAGCTCGACCGTAGAAATGGGGACTAGCGGGAGTTGGTACGAGCAGTACTTC
CDR3aa: CASSSTVEMGTSGSWYEQYF
j_gene: TRBJ2-7
abundance: NA
d_gene: TRBD2
v_gene: TRBV5-1

CDR3nt: TGTGCCAGCAGCCCTGCGGAGGGCGGAGAGACCCAGTACTTC
CDR3aa: CASSPAEGGETQYF
j_gene: TRBJ2-5
abundance: once
d_gene: NA
v_gene: TRBV6-5